This is a list of T cell receptor beta chains from one sample in a study of blood T cell repertoires in COVID-19. TCRdb's table, derived via immunoSEQ multiplex PCR, lists solely in-frame clones and lacks some. Among about 160,000 clones, about 80% were seen once, and the ten largest hold around 7%. Sequencing was carried out using peripheral blood. The receptors originated from a woman aged 40 to 50 with COVID-19, enrolled during active disease. Each CDR3 is given with its conserved first and last residue. D genes are given only for firm matches. Clone size is shown for a subset of rows, as once, few, many or a class of expanded clone.

j_gene: TRBJ1-4
abundance: -
d_gene: -
v_gene: TRBV4-1
CDR3nt: TGCGCCAGCAGCCAACCCGGAAGGCGGGGAGAAAAACTGTTTTTT
CDR3aa: CASSQPGRRGEKLFF

j_gene: TRBJ1-1
abundance: -
d_gene: TRBD1
v_gene: TRBV5-1
CDR3nt: TGCGCCAGCAGCTGGGACAGTAGGGGCTCTGAAGCTTTCTTT
CDR3aa: CASSWDSRGSEAFF

j_gene: TRBJ2-3
abundance: few
d_gene: TRBD2
v_gene: TRBV7-2
CDR3nt: TGTGCCAGCAGCCTGCGGGGGGAACAGGCGAGCACAGATACGCAGTATTTT
CDR3aa: CASSLRGEQASTDTQYF

j_gene: TRBJ1-3
abundance: -
d_gene: -
v_gene: TRBV7-9
CDR3nt: TGTGCCGCAGGCCCCGTCGGGGGTTTCTCTGGAAACACCATATATTTT
CDR3aa: CAAGPVGGFSGNTIYF

j_gene: TRBJ2-2
abundance: -
d_gene: -
v_gene: TRBV19
CDR3nt: TGTGCCAGTAGTAGCCCCGGAGGGCCTAGGACCGGGGAGCTGTTTTTT
CDR3aa: CASSSPGGPRTGELFF

j_gene: TRBJ2-5
abundance: -
d_gene: -
v_gene: TRBV7-8
CDR3nt: TGTGCCAGCAGCTGGCAGGGAGGTGGGGAGACCCAGTACTTC
CDR3aa: CASSWQGGGETQYF

j_gene: TRBJ1-1
abundance: -
d_gene: -
v_gene: TRBV6-5
CDR3nt: TGTGCCAGCAGGGTCAGGGGTTTCCAGCCCACTGAAGCTTTCTTT
CDR3aa: CASRVRGFQPTEAFF

j_gene: TRBJ2-7
abundance: -
d_gene: -
v_gene: TRBV16
CDR3nt: TGTGCCAGCAGCCTCCGGAGCTCTAGCTCCTACGAGCAGTACTTC
CDR3aa: CASSLRSSSSYEQYF

j_gene: TRBJ1-3
abundance: -
d_gene: -
v_gene: TRBV27
CDR3nt: TGTGCCAGCAGTTTACGGGGGGCTGGAAACACCATATATTTT
CDR3aa: CASSLRGAGNTIYF

j_gene: TRBJ2-3
abundance: -
d_gene: TRBD2
v_gene: TRBV19
CDR3nt: TGTGCCAGTAGTATCCTTGGCGGGGGGCTGACAGATACGCAGTATTTT
CDR3aa: CASSILGGGLTDTQYF

j_gene: TRBJ1-2
abundance: -
d_gene: TRBD1
v_gene: TRBV15
CDR3nt: TGTGCCACCAGCAGAGGGGGACAGGCGAGGGGCTACACCTTC
CDR3aa: CATSRGGQARGYTF

j_gene: TRBJ1-1
abundance: few
d_gene: -
v_gene: TRBV5-1
CDR3nt: TGCGCCAGCCGCCGCGCAGGGGCGAACACTGAAGCTTTCTTT
CDR3aa: CASRRAGANTEAFF

j_gene: TRBJ2-2
abundance: -
d_gene: TRBD1
v_gene: TRBV11-2
CDR3nt: TGTGCCAGCAGCTTAACCCAGGGGGCAGCCGGGGAGCTGTTTTTT
CDR3aa: CASSLTQGAAGELFF

j_gene: TRBJ1-6
abundance: -
d_gene: TRBD1
v_gene: TRBV6-1
CDR3nt: TGTGCCAGCAGTGAAGCGCAAAGATTGACAGGGTCTTTCTATAATTCACCCCTCCACTTT
CDR3aa: CASSEAQRLTGSFYNSPLHF

j_gene: TRBJ2-2
abundance: -
d_gene: -
v_gene: TRBV7-3
CDR3nt: TGTGCCAGCAGACCAGAGGGCCCCGGGGAGCTGTTTTTT
CDR3aa: CASRPEGPGELFF

j_gene: TRBJ1-6
abundance: -
d_gene: -
v_gene: TRBV14
CDR3nt: TGTGCCAGCAGCCACCGGGGATGGAGTTCACCCCTCCACTTT
CDR3aa: CASSHRGWSSPLHF

j_gene: TRBJ2-3
abundance: once
d_gene: TRBD1
v_gene: TRBV7-6
CDR3nt: TGTGCCAGCAGCTTGGACAGGTCCGATACGCAGTATTTT
CDR3aa: CASSLDRSDTQYF

j_gene: TRBJ2-6
abundance: -
d_gene: -
v_gene: TRBV27
CDR3nt: TGTGCCAGCAGTTCTACAGGGTCTGGGGCCAACGTCCTGACTTTC
CDR3aa: CASSSTGSGANVLTF

j_gene: TRBJ2-3
abundance: -
d_gene: TRBD2
v_gene: TRBV28
CDR3nt: TGTGCCAGCAGTTTTGGGACTAGCGGTTCAGATACGCAGTATTTT
CDR3aa: CASSFGTSGSDTQYF

j_gene: TRBJ1-2
abundance: once
d_gene: -
v_gene: TRBV3-1/TRBV3-2
CDR3nt: TGTGCCAGCAGCCAAGCCATACAGGTTGGGCATGGCTACACCTTC
CDR3aa: CASSQAIQVGHGYTF

j_gene: TRBJ2-1
abundance: -
d_gene: TRBD2
v_gene: TRBV4-1
CDR3nt: TGCGCCAGCAGCCTCTCGGGACTAGCGGGGGACAATGAGCAGTTCTTC
CDR3aa: CASSLSGLAGDNEQFF

j_gene: TRBJ1-1
abundance: few
d_gene: -
v_gene: TRBV6-5
CDR3nt: TGTGCCAGCAGTTACGATCGGGAGAACACTGAAGCTTTCTTT
CDR3aa: CASSYDRENTEAFF

j_gene: TRBJ2-3
abundance: few
d_gene: -
v_gene: TRBV28
CDR3nt: TGTGCCAGCAGTTTGTCCGGCAGCGGGGATACGCAGTATTTT
CDR3aa: CASSLSGSGDTQYF

j_gene: TRBJ2-2
abundance: -
d_gene: TRBD2
v_gene: TRBV5-5
CDR3nt: TGTGCCAGCAGCCAAGCCTTGGGGGGGACCGGGGAGCTGTTTTTT
CDR3aa: CASSQALGGTGELFF

j_gene: TRBJ2-1
abundance: -
d_gene: TRBD2
v_gene: TRBV5-1
CDR3nt: TGCGCCAGCAGCCGGCCTAGCGGGACGCATGTGGAGCAGTTCTTC
CDR3aa: CASSRPSGTHVEQFF

j_gene: TRBJ2-2
abundance: once
d_gene: TRBD1
v_gene: TRBV14
CDR3nt: TGTGCCAGCAGCCTACTGACAGGGGGCTCGGGCACCGGGGAGCTGTTTTTT
CDR3aa: CASSLLTGGSGTGELFF

j_gene: TRBJ2-2
abundance: once
d_gene: TRBD1
v_gene: TRBV28
CDR3nt: TGTGCCAGCAGTTTATCGACAGGGGGCCGATACAGGGAGCTGTTTTTT
CDR3aa: CASSLSTGGRYRELFF

j_gene: TRBJ1-3
abundance: few
d_gene: -
v_gene: TRBV2
CDR3nt: TGTGCCAGCGGAGGAGGACAGACCGTACCTGGAAACACCATATATTTT
CDR3aa: CASGGGQTVPGNTIYF

j_gene: TRBJ2-1
abundance: -
d_gene: -
v_gene: TRBV10-1
CDR3nt: TGCGCCAGCAGTGAGGGACTCAGCTCCTACAATGAGCAGTTCTTC
CDR3aa: CASSEGLSSYNEQFF

j_gene: TRBJ2-3
abundance: -
d_gene: TRBD2
v_gene: TRBV7-6
CDR3nt: TGTGCCAGCAGCTCCAGACTAGCGGGGGGAGCAGATACGCAGTATTTT
CDR3aa: CASSSRLAGGADTQYF

j_gene: TRBJ2-7
abundance: -
d_gene: -
v_gene: TRBV6-5
CDR3nt: TGTGCCAGCAATCCGGGGTATAGGGTGGGCGAGCAGTACTTC
CDR3aa: CASNPGYRVGEQYF

j_gene: TRBJ2-1
abundance: -
d_gene: -
v_gene: TRBV19
CDR3nt: TGTGCCAGTAGTATAGCCGGGACTGGGAATGAGCAGTTCTTC
CDR3aa: CASSIAGTGNEQFF

j_gene: TRBJ2-2
abundance: few
d_gene: TRBD1
v_gene: TRBV7-3
CDR3nt: TGTGCCAGCAGCCAGACAGGGAACGGGGAGCTGTTTTTT
CDR3aa: CASSQTGNGELFF

j_gene: TRBJ1-5
abundance: -
d_gene: TRBD1
v_gene: TRBV12-3/TRBV12-4
CDR3nt: TGTGCCAGCAGCACAGGGGGCGGACAGCCCCAGCATTTT
CDR3aa: CASSTGGGQPQHF

j_gene: TRBJ2-5
abundance: -
d_gene: -
v_gene: TRBV5-4
CDR3nt: TGTGCCAGCAGCTTGAAGGCTAGCGCCCAAGAGACCCAGTACTTC
CDR3aa: CASSLKASAQETQYF

j_gene: TRBJ1-2
abundance: few
d_gene: TRBD1
v_gene: TRBV2
CDR3nt: TGTGCCAGCAGTGGACAGGGCGGCGGCTATGGCTACACCTTC
CDR3aa: CASSGQGGGYGYTF

j_gene: TRBJ2-7
abundance: -
d_gene: TRBD2
v_gene: TRBV28
CDR3nt: TGTGCCAGCAGTTTCCGGGGGGTAAGCTCCTACGAGCAGTACTTC
CDR3aa: CASSFRGVSSYEQYF

j_gene: TRBJ2-3
abundance: -
d_gene: TRBD2
v_gene: TRBV9
CDR3nt: TGTGCCAGCAGCGTTGGAGCGGGACGCAGCACAGATACGCAGTATTTT
CDR3aa: CASSVGAGRSTDTQYF

j_gene: TRBJ1-2
abundance: -
d_gene: -
v_gene: TRBV9
CDR3nt: TGTGCCAGCAGCGGTGGGGGGGATGGCTACACCTTC
CDR3aa: CASSGGGDGYTF

j_gene: TRBJ1-2
abundance: -
d_gene: -
v_gene: TRBV15
CDR3nt: TGTGCCACCAGCAGAGGGGGGGAATATGGCTACACCTTC
CDR3aa: CATSRGGEYGYTF